This T cell receptor beta chain was documented in a study of blood T cell repertoires in COVID-19. In the study overall: COVID-19 samples collected from the United States, Italy and Spain covered acute and convalescent phases.

How the authors handled the data: Reference gene primer amplification yielded estimated nucleated cell counts. Repertoires were generated with immunoSEQ multiplex PCR, while TCRdb's copy carries only in-frame clones and drops some. The V and J calls and clone size come from that table; D and trimming were worked out from the DNA. This repertoire shows 200,000 to 250,000 clones, 83% found once; its top ten account for around 1.3%. The CDR3 contains 14 residues. Trimming at V came to 2 bases and at J to 4 bases, leaving 0 bases not matched to a gene. In germline, CDR1 is SGDLS, CDR2 YYNGEE. The sequencing sample was made of peripheral blood. The sequence came from a woman aged 25 to 39 with COVID-19, enrolled during active disease. The V call is TRBV9, the J call TRBJ1-4; 9 nucleotides align to TRBD1. The CDR3 coding sequence is TGTGCCAGCAGCGTGGGACAGGGTAATGAAAAACTGTTTTTT. Encoded protein: CASSVGQGNEKLFF.